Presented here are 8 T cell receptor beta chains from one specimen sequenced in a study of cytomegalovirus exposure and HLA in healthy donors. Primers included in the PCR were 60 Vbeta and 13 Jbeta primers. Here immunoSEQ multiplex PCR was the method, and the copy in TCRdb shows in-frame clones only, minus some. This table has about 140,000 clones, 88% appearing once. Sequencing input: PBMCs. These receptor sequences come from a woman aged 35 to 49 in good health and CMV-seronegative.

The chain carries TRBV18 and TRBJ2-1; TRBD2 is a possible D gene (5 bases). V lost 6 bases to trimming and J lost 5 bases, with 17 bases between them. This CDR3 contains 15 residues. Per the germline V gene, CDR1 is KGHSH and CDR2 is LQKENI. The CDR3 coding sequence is TGTGCCAGCTCCGCTTTGGGAAGGACTGACAATGAGCAGTTCTTC. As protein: CASSALGRTDNEQFF.

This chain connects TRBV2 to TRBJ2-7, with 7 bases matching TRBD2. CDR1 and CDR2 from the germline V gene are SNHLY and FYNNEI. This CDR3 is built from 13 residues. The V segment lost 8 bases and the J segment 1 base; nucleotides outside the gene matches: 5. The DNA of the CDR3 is TGTGCCAGCGTACTAGCGAGTTCCTACGAGCAGTACTTC. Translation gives CASVLASSYEQYF.

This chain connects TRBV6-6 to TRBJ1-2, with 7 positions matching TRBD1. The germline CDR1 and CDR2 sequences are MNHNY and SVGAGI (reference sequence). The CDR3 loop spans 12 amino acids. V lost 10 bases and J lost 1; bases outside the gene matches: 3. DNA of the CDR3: TGTGCCACCGGGACAGTTAACTATGGCTACACCTTC. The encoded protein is CATGTVNYGYTF.

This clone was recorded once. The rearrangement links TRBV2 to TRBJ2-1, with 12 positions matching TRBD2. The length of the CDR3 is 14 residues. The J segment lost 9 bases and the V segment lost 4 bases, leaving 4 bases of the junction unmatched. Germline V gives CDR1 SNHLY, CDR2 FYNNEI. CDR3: CASSGLAGVGEQFF. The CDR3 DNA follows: TGTGCCAGCAGTGGACTAGCGGGAGTCGGTGAGCAGTTCTTC.

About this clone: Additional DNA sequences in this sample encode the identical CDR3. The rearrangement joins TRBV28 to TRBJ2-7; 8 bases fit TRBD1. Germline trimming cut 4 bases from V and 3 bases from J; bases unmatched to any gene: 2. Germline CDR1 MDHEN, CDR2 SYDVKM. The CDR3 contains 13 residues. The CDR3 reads CASSSGQGYEQYF. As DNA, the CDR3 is TGTGCCAGCAGTTCCGGACAGGGCTACGAGCAGTACTTC.

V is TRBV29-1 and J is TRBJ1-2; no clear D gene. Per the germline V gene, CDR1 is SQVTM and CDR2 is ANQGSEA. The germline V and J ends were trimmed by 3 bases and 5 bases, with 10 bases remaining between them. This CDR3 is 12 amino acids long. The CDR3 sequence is CSVDPSPYGYTF. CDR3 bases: TGCAGCGTTGATCCCTCCCCTTATGGCTACACCTTC.

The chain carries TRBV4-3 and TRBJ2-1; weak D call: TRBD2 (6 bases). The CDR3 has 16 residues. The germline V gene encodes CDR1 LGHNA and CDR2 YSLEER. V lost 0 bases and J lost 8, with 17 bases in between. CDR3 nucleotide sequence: TGCGCCAGCAGCCAAGATACGGGGGTGTTTATCCATGAGCAGTTCTTC. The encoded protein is CASSQDTGVFIHEQFF.

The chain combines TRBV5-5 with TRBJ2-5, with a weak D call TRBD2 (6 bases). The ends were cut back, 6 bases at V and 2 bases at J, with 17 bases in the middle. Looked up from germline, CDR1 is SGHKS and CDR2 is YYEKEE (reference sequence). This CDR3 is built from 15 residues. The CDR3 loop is CASKLAPESQETQYF. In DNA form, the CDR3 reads TGTGCCAGCAAACTAGCTCCGGAGTCACAAGAGACCCAGTACTTC.